The subject of this entry is one TCR beta chain. Its antigen remains unidentified. Germline V gene sequence: CDR1 SGHDN, CDR2 FVKESK. The CDR3 has 13 residues. The V and J ends lost 4 bases and 6 bases respectively, with 12 bases between them. TCR beta VDJ combinations and CDR3 sequences were profiled from genomic DNA. TCRdb reprocessed the reads with MiXCR, giving one entry per CDR3 protein. The sample contains under 350,000 distinct CDR3 sequences, about 50% of which appear only once. This entry is derived from a study of CD8+CD57+ T cells in acquired aplastic anemia. Overall study context: Roughly 3.2 ug was the average amount of DNA from sorted CD4+ and CD8+ cells. Study-level points and caveats: For CD8+ Simpson's diversity, patients and controls showed no significant difference.

The sequenced patients had an expansion of CD8+CD57+ cells seen by flow cytometry. Patients had not yet gotten any therapy when their blood was taken for sampling. The V gene is TRBV14, the J gene TRBJ2-5, with D unresolved. Specimen: sorted CD4+, CD8+, or CD8+CD57+ T cells (not recorded which) from PBMCs. The source is a human donor with aplastic anemia. The DNA of the CDR3 is TGTGCCAGCAGCCGACACGGTGGGAAGACCCAGTACTTC. Its protein is CASSRHGGKTQYF.